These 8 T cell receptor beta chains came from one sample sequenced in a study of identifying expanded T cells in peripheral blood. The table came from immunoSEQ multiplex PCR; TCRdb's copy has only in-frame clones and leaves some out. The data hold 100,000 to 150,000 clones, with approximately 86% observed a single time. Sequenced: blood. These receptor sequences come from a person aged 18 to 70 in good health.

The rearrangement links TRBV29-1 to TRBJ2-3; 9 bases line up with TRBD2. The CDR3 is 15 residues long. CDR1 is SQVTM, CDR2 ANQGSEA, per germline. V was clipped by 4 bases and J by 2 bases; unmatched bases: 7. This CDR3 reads CSVALGLAVTDTQYF. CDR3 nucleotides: TGCAGCGTTGCCCTGGGACTAGCCGTCACAGATACGCAGTATTTT.

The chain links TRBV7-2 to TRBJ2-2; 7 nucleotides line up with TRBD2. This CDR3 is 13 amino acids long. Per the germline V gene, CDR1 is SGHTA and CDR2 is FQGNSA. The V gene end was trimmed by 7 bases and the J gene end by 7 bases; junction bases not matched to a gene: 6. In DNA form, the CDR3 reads TGTGCCAGCACCCGGTCGGGAGGCGGGGAGCTGTTTTTT. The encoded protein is CASTRSGGGELFF. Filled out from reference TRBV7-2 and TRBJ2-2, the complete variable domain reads GAGVSQSPSNKVTEKGKDVELRCDPISGHTALYWYRQSLGQGLEFLIYFQGNSAPDKSGLPSDRFSAERTGGSVSTLTIQRTQQEDSAVYLCASTRSGGGELFFGEGSRLTVL.

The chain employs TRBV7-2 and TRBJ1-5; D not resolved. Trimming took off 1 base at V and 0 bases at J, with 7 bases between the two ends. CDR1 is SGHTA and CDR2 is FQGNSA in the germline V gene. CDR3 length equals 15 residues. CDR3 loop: CASSLGQSSNQPQHF. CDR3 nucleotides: TGTGCCAGCAGCTTAGGGCAGTCTAGCAATCAGCCCCAGCATTTT.

The CDR3 bases are TGCGCCAGCAGCCCTAGCGGGCCCTACTCCTACAATGAGCAGTTCTTC. Protein product: CASSPSGPYSYNEQFF. This chain connects TRBV5-1 to TRBJ2-1; 8 nucleotides match TRBD2. V was clipped by 4 bases and J by 0 bases; unmatched bases: 6. The germline V gene encodes CDR1 SGHRS and CDR2 YFSETQ. The CDR3 extends over 16 amino acids. Drawing the rest from reference TRBV5-1 and TRBJ2-1, the complete variable domain is KAGVTQTPRYLIKTRGQQVTLSCSPISGHRSVSWYQQTPGQGLQFLFEYFSETQRNKGNFPGRFSGRQFSNSRSEMNVSTLELGDSALYLCASSPSGPYSYNEQFFGPGTRLTVL.

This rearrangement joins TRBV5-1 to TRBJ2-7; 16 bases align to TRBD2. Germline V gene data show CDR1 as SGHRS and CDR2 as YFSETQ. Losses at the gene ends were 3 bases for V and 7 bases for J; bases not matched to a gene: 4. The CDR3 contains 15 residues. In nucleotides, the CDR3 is TGCGCCAGCAGCTGGGGACTAGCGGGAGGGCAGGAGCAGTACTTC. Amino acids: CASSWGLAGGQEQYF.

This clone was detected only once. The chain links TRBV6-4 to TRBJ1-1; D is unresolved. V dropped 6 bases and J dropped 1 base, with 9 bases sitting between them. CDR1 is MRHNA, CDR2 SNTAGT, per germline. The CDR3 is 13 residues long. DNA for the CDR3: TGTGCCAGCAGACTGTACCCGAACACTGAAGCTTTCTTT. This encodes CASRLYPNTEAFF.

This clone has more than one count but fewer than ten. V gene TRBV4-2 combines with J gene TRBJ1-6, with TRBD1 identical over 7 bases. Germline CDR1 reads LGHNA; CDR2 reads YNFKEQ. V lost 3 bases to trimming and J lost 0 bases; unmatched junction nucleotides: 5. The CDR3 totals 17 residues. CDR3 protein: CASSQGQTSSYNSPLHF. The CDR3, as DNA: TGTGCCAGCAGCCAGGGACAGACAAGCTCCTATAATTCACCCCTCCACTTT.

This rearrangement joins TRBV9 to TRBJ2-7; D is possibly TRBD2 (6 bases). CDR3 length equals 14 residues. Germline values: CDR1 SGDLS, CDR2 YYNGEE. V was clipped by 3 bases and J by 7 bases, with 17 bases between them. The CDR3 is CASSAARRGGEQYF. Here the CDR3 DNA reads TGTGCCAGCAGCGCCGCTCGGAGGGGCGGGGAGCAGTACTTC.